This entry describes one T cell receptor beta chain. Antigen unknown. This sample stems from a study of OX40 agonist ivuxolimab in advanced cancers. Study overall: It was ivuxolimab, an agonistic anti-OX40 (CD134) antibody, that patients were treated with. Study-level findings and limits: There were, on average, more expanded clones in CD8+ T cells than in CD4+.

With autoimmune disease history or systemic immunosuppression, patients were excluded. Germline CDR1 reads SGHTS; CDR2 reads YDEGEE. Trimming took off 0 bases at V and 4 bases at J, with 10 bases between the two ends. The CDR3 runs 14 residues. Measured with immunoSEQ multiplex PCR; TCRdb has only the in-frame clones, and not every one. Here the sample spans more than 25,000 clones, 86% being singletons. The V call is TRBV5-8, the J call TRBJ1-2; weak D call: TRBD1 (5 bases). The sequences come from CD4+ or CD8+ T cells sorted from blood, collected in a trial of the OX40 agonist ivuxolimab. The receptor was derived from an adult with an advanced solid tumor such as melanoma, head and neck, liver or kidney cancer. The CDR3 sequence: CASSLVGRIYGYTF. The CDR3 coding sequence is TGTGCCAGCAGCTTGGTGGGACGGATCTATGGCTACACCTTC.